The entry below describes one T cell receptor (beta chain). The data stem from a study of CD8 T cells in Susac syndrome. The germline V gene encodes CDR1 KGHDR and CDR2 SFDVKD. V shed 6 bases and J shed 2 bases, with 7 bases lying between them. The CDR3 extends over 13 amino acids. Random hexamers primed reverse transcription of about 0.5 to 1 ug RNA. Each CDR3 protein gets one entry after TCRdb re-called the immunoSEQ multiplex PCR reads with MiXCR. The table has around 200,000 distinct CDR3 sequences, almost 96% seen once; the top ten hold about 0.093%. Sequencing of TCR beta was performed on blood CD8+ T cells and on blood CD4+ T cells.

The TCR comes from a human donor with multiple sclerosis. The source material was CD4+ T cells from PBMCs. The V and J genes are TRBV24-1 and TRBJ1-5; D not certain. The CDR3 nucleotides are TGTGCCACCAGTTCCCCGGGCAATCAGCCCCAGCATTTT. Protein sequence: CATSSPGNQPQHF.